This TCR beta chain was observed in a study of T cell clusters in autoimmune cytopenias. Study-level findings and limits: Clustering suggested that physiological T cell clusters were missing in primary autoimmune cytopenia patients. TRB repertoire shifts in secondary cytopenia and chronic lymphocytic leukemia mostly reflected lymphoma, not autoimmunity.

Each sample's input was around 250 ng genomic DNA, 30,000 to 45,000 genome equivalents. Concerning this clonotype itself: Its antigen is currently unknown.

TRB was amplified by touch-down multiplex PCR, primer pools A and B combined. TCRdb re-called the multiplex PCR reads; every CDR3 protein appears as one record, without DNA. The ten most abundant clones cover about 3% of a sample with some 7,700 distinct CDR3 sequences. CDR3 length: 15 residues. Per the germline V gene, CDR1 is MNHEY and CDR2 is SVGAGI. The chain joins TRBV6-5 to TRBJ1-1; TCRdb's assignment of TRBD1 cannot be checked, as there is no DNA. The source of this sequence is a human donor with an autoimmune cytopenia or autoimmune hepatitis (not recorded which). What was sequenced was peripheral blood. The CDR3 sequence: CASSYGSTRGTEAFF.